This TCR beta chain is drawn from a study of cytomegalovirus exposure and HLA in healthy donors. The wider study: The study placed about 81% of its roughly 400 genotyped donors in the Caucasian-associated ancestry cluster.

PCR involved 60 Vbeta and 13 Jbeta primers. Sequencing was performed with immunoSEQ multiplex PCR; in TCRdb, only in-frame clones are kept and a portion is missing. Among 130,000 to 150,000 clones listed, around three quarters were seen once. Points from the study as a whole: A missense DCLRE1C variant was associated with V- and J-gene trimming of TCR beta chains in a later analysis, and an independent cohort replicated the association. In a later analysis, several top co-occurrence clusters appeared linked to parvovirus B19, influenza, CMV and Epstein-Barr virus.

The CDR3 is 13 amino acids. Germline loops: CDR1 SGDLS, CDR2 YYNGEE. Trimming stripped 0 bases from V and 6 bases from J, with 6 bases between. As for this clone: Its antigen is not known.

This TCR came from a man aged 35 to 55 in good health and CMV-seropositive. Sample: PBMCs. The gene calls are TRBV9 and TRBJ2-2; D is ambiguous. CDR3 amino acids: CASSVGSPGELFF. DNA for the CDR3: TGTGCCAGCAGCGTAGGTAGCCCCGGGGAGCTGTTTTTT.